The 26 T cell receptor beta chains below come from one sample, sequenced in a study of blood T cell repertoires in COVID-19. The protocol was immunoSEQ multiplex PCR, while the TCRdb copy is restricted to in-frame clones and leaves out a portion. The table lists approximately 89,000 clones, over 65% of them singletons, with roughly 14% in the top ten. Sequencing input: peripheral blood. All receptors derive from a woman in her 70s with acute or convalescent COVID-19.

V usage is TRBV10-3 and J usage is TRBJ2-3; 13 bases align to TRBD2. Germline lookup yields CDR1 ENHRY and CDR2 SYGVKD. V was pared by 5 bases and J by 2 bases, with 4 bases of the junction left unmatched. This CDR3 region has 16 residues. The CDR3 is CAISKGLAGNTDTQYF. The CDR3 DNA is TGTGCCATCAGTAAGGGACTAGCGGGAAACACAGATACGCAGTATTTT.

In DNA, the CDR3 is TGTGCCAGCAGCCTAACCCCCTACGAGCAGTACGTC. Amino acids: CASSLTPYEQYV. The chain carries TRBV11-2 and TRBJ2-7; D call uncertain. V was cut by 5 bases and J by 2 bases, with 7 bases left in between. The CDR3 consists of 12 residues. CDR1 SGHAT and CDR2 FQNNGV come from the germline V gene.

This chain uses TRBV3-1 (or the pseudogene TRBV3-2) with TRBJ2-4; 15 bases are shared with TRBD2. Trimming cost V 4 bases and J 5 bases; bases outside gene matches: 12. CDR1 is LGHDT and CDR2 is YNNKEL in the germline V gene (reference sequence). CDR3 length equals 19 residues. The CDR3 DNA reads TGTGCCAGCAGCCTCAAAAGACCGGGACTAGCGGGAGGCCAAAACATTCAGTACTTC. This gives the protein CASSLKRPGLAGGQNIQYF.

The chain carries TRBV23-1 and TRBJ1-1, with 8 bases matching TRBD1. TRBV23-1 is reported as an ORF; its role is uncertain. The CDR3 totals 16 residues. V shed 3 bases, J shed 1 base, and the junction held 7 bases outside the gene matches. In DNA, the CDR3 is TGCGCCAGCAGTCAGGAAACGGGACAGGAGAACACTGAAGCTTTCTTT. It is translated as CASSQETGQENTEAFF.

The gene calls are TRBV30 and TRBJ1-2, with TRBD1 matching over 9 bases. In germline, CDR1 is GTSNPN, CDR2 SVGIG (reference sequence). This CDR3 has 14 residues. J lost 5 bases, V lost 0 bases, and 4 bases had no gene match. DNA for the CDR3: TGTGCCTGGAGTGTGCGGGACAGGGTTTATGGCTACACCTTC. This translates into CAWSVRDRVYGYTF. The complete variable domain, with remaining parts taken from reference TRBV30 and TRBJ1-2, reads SQTIHQWPATLVQPVGSPLSLECTVEGTSNPNLYWYRQAAGRGLQLLFYSVGIGQISSEVPQNLSASRPQDRQFILSSKKLLLSDSGFYLCAWSVRDRVYGYTFGSGTRLTVV.

V usage is TRBV5-1 and J usage is TRBJ2-1; maybe TRBD1 (5 bases). Trimming shortened V by 4 bases and J by 6 bases, and 20 bases separated the two germline ends. The CDR3 sequence is 16 residues long. In germline, CDR1 is SGHRS, CDR2 YFSETQ. CDR3 sequence: CASSPLDKGKGNEQFF. In DNA, the CDR3 is TGCGCCAGCAGCCCCCTAGACAAGGGGAAGGGCAATGAGCAGTTCTTC.

The chain combines TRBV7-9 with TRBJ1-3; no reliable D call. Germline V gene sequence: CDR1 SEHNR, CDR2 FQNEAQ (reference sequence). CDR3 length: 14 residues. Trimming took off 5 bases at V and 2 bases at J, with 10 bases between the two ends. CDR3 region: CASSALRAGNTIYF. In DNA, the CDR3 is TGTGCCAGCAGCGCCCTGAGGGCTGGAAACACCATATATTTT.

The V and J genes are TRBV9 and TRBJ1-1, with D hard to call. Germline loops: CDR1 SGDLS, CDR2 YYNGEE. V was trimmed by 0 bases and J by 4 bases, leaving 16 bases between them. CDR3 length: 16 residues. CDR3 in DNA: TGTGCCAGCAGCGTAGCCTCGATGGGCCCGACCACTGAAGCTTTCTTT. Protein sequence: CASSVASMGPTTEAFF.

This clone turned up a few times. The chain has TRBV18 and TRBJ1-2; D call uncertain. Germline CDR1 KGHSH, CDR2 LQKENI. Trimming stripped 3 bases from V and 5 bases from J, with 19 bases between. CDR3 length: 16 residues. The DNA of the CDR3 is TGTGCCAGCTCACCTCAGTTTTCCCAGGAGGCTTATGGCTACACCTTC. The encoded protein is CASSPQFSQEAYGYTF.

The chain combines TRBV14 with TRBJ2-2, with D possibly being TRBD2 (6 bases). The V gene's germline CDR1 is SGHDN and CDR2 FVKESK. This CDR3 is 15 amino acids long. The V end was cut by 1 base, the J end by 6 bases, with 12 bases between. The CDR3, as DNA: TGTGCCAGCAGCCAAGCCAATGGAGGGTCCGGGGAGCTGTTTTTT. It codes for CASSQANGGSGELFF.

This clone was seen a few times. The V gene is TRBV2, the J gene TRBJ2-2; D is possibly TRBD1 (6 bases). CDR1 and CDR2 (germline): SNHLY, FYNNEI. The CDR3 runs 17 residues. Trimming shortened V by 4 bases and J by 5 bases, and 20 bases separated the two germline ends. CDR3 sequence: CASSGLSGQGWTGELFF. Here the CDR3 DNA reads TGTGCCAGCAGTGGCCTCTCGGGCCAGGGGTGGACCGGGGAGCTGTTTTTT.

The J gene is TRBJ2-3, the V gene TRBV6-4, with a weak D call TRBD1 (6 bases). The CDR3 covers 14 residues. Trimming pared 3 bases from V and 3 bases from J, leaving 10 bases between. CDR1 and CDR2 (germline): MRHNA, SNTAGT. The CDR3 sequence: CASSEQGRTDTQYF. CDR3 nucleotides: TGTGCCAGCAGTGAACAGGGTCGAACAGATACGCAGTATTTT.

The chain carries TRBV5-1 and TRBJ1-1; a possible D gene is TRBD1 (6 bases). The CDR3 has 16 residues. V dropped 7 bases and J dropped 0 bases, with 19 bases sitting between them. CDR1 is SGHRS and CDR2 is YFSETQ in the germline V gene. The CDR3 DNA follows: TGCGCCAGCCGACTGGGGCCAGGGGCCATGAACACTGAAGCTTTCTTT. Amino acid sequence: CASRLGPGAMNTEAFF.

The DNA for the CDR3 is TGTGCCTGGTCCGGCCAGGGGGACCCACACTCTGGAAACACCATATATTTT. This encodes CAWSGQGDPHSGNTIYF. This chain joins TRBV30 and TRBJ1-3; 7 positions agree with TRBD1. Per germline, CDR1 GTSNPN and CDR2 SVGIG (reference sequence). After removal of 5 bases from V and 0 bases from J, the junction contained 13 bases not matched to a gene. The CDR3 loop spans 17 amino acids.

The genes are TRBV30 and TRBJ2-5; TRBD2 matches 7 bases. With V trimmed by 3 bases and J by 5 bases, 9 bases remained unmatched. Per the germline V gene, CDR1 is GTSNPN and CDR2 is SVGIG (reference sequence). The CDR3 is made up of 14 amino acids. CDR3 DNA sequence: TGTGCCTGGAGGGGGAAGGTAGCGGGCGAGACCCAGTACTTC. Its translation: CAWRGKVAGETQYF.

In this sample, this clone turned up once. J is TRBJ2-7 and V is TRBV28, with D tentatively TRBD2 (5 bases). Trimming took 2 bases from V and 6 from J, leaving 11 bases between them. Germline V gene lookup returns CDR1 MDHEN and CDR2 SYDVKM. The CDR3 sequence is 13 residues long. The DNA for the CDR3 is TGTGCCAGCAGTTTACTGGGAGAGGGCGAGCAGTACGTC. Its protein is CASSLLGEGEQYV.

CDR3 protein: CASSWRPRPEETQYF. The CDR3 region has the DNA TGTGCCAGCAGTTGGAGGCCGCGCCCCGAAGAGACCCAGTACTTC. The chain has TRBV6-2 or TRBV6-3 and TRBJ2-5, with D tentatively TRBD2 (5 bases). CDR3 size: 15 residues. Trimming left V 4 bases short and J 3 bases short, with 15 bases between. Germline CDR1 is MNHEY and CDR2 is SVGEGT.

This chain links TRBV2 with TRBJ1-5, with D unclear. The CDR3 is 14 amino acids. Germline-derived CDR1 and CDR2 are SNHLY and FYNNEI. Trimming removed 2 bases from V and 1 base from J, with 6 bases in between. In nucleotides, the CDR3 is TGTGCCAGCAGTGAAATACAGAGCAATCAGCCCCAGCATTTT. Translating it yields CASSEIQSNQPQHF.

This chain links TRBV5-6 with TRBJ1-5; possibly TRBD1 for D (6 bases). V lost 1 base to trimming and J lost 0 bases, with 11 bases between them. Per germline, CDR1 SGHDT and CDR2 YYEEEE. This CDR3 is built from 16 residues. CDR3 residues: CASSLFRTASNQPQHF. For the CDR3, the DNA is TGTGCCAGCAGCTTGTTTAGGACAGCTAGCAATCAGCCCCAGCATTTT.

This sequence joins TRBV30 and TRBJ1-4; D is undetermined. CDR1 is GTSNPN, CDR2 SVGIG, per germline (reference sequence). The CDR3 is 13 amino acids. Trimming stripped 4 bases from V and 8 bases from J, with 14 bases between. CDR3 in DNA: TGTGCCTGGAAAATTCGGGGTGGGGAAAAACTGTTTTTT. Translation: CAWKIRGGEKLFF.

V and J are TRBV6-1 and TRBJ2-7, with 8 bases that match TRBD2. V lost 3 bases to trimming and J lost 1 base; unmatched junction nucleotides: 2. Germline assignment: CDR1 MNHNS and CDR2 SASEGT. CDR3 size: 14 residues. The CDR3, as DNA: TGTGCCAGCAGTGACGGGGGGGCTTCCTACGAGCAGTACGTC. Its protein product is CASSDGGASYEQYV.

The chain recombines TRBV11-2 with TRBJ2-5; 14 bases are a match to TRBD2. This CDR3 comprises 19 residues. With V trimmed by 0 bases and J by 2 bases, 8 bases remained unmatched. Looked up from germline, CDR1 is SGHAT and CDR2 is FQNNGV. The CDR3 region has the DNA TGTGCCAGCAGCTTAGATGGACTAGCGGGAGGAAGACCTCAAGAGACCCAGTACTTC. Translation: CASSLDGLAGGRPQETQYF.

The chain couples TRBV2 to TRBJ2-7, with a weak D call TRBD2 (6 bases). Trimming took 7 bases from V and 2 from J, leaving 15 bases between them. Germline V gene sequence: CDR1 SNHLY, CDR2 FYNNEI. The CDR3 contains 14 residues. The CDR3 region is CASIRGTATYEQYV. In DNA form, the CDR3 reads TGTGCCAGCATACGCGGGACCGCGACCTACGAGCAGTACGTC.

The CDR3, as DNA: TGTGCCAGCAGCCGAGGCGCCGGGGTGAACACCATATATTTT. Translating it yields CASSRGAGVNTIYF. The chain is built from TRBV5-6 and TRBJ1-3; D unresolved. Germline CDR1 SGHDT, CDR2 YYEEEE. V was trimmed by 4 bases and J by 7 bases, leaving 15 bases between them. The length of the CDR3 is 14 residues.

The chain links TRBV5-1 to TRBJ2-3, with 12 bases identical to TRBD1. CDR1 is SGHRS, CDR2 YFSETQ, per germline. Trimming cost V 2 bases and J 8 bases; bases outside gene matches: 9. This CDR3 spans 16 amino acids. CDR3 DNA sequence: TGCGCCAGCAGCTTTCTCGCGGGACAGGGGGCGGTTACGCAGTATTTT. Protein: CASSFLAGQGAVTQYF.

The rearrangement uses TRBV18 and TRBJ1-1; D may be TRBD1 (5 bases). V lost 6 bases to trimming and J lost 4 bases, with 21 bases between them. Germline V gives CDR1 KGHSH, CDR2 LQKENI. This CDR3 spans 16 amino acids. The CDR3 DNA sequence: TGTGCCAGCTCTCCTACTGGAGTCTTTGGGGCCACTGAAGCTTTCTTT. The encoded protein is CASSPTGVFGATEAFF.